Listed below are T cell receptor beta chains from one sample, sequenced in a study of T-cell reconstitution after alpha-beta-depleted transplantation in children. TCRdb re-called the PCR reads with MiXCR, one entry per CDR3 protein. This table holds approximately 340,000 distinct CDR3 sequences, 10% found once. Source: PBMCs from the stem cell graft donor, taken from the stem cell graft. The receptors stem from a human donor who donated a stem cell graft to a child with acute lymphoblastic leukemia. The CDR3 runs from the conserved cysteine through the conserved F or W. The D gene is left open where the match is weak. Not every row has a clone size; where given, it reads once, few, many or a size class.

few	TRBV12-3/TRBV12-4	TRBJ2-2	NA	CASSFVAGRMNTGELFF	TGTGCCAGCAGTTTTGTGGCAGGACGGATGAACACCGGGGAGCTGTTTTTT
many	TRBV11-2	TRBJ2-2	TRBD2	CASSSYPLPGTTNTGELFF	TGTGCCAGCAGCTCCTACCCCCTACCCGGGACTACAAACACCGGGGAGCTGTTTTTT
NA	TRBV24-1	TRBJ2-1	NA	CATSDINEQFF	TGTGCCACCAGTGACATCAATGAGCAGTTCTTC
few	TRBV12-3/TRBV12-4	TRBJ1-2	NA	CASSLVSNYGYTF	TGTGCCAGCAGTTTAGTATCTAACTATGGCTACACCTTC
NA	TRBV6-2/TRBV6-3	TRBJ2-7	NA	CASSRGNSYEQYF	TGTGCCAGCAGTCGTGGAAACTCCTACGAGCAGTACTTC
many	TRBV20-1	TRBJ2-7	NA	CSARLDSYEQYF	TGCAGTGCTAGACTGGACTCCTACGAGCAGTACTTC
many	TRBV4-3	TRBJ2-2	NA	CASSQDEQSTGELFF	TGCGCCAGCAGCCAAGATGAACAGTCCACCGGGGAGCTGTTTTTT
NA	TRBV3-1	TRBJ1-2	NA	CASSQRTPSGGGYTF	TGTGCCAGCAGCCAACGGACACCGTCGGGAGGTGGCTACACCTTC
NA	TRBV27	TRBJ2-1	NA	CASSFPASSYNEQFF	TGTGCCAGCAGTTTTCCTGCTAGCTCCTACAATGAGCAGTTCTTC
NA	TRBV3-1	TRBJ2-2	TRBD1	CASRAATLGGGPGPGELFF	TGTGCCAGCAGGGCAGCGACCCTAGGGGGCGGCCCCGGACCCGGGGAGCTGTTTTTT
many	TRBV10-3	TRBJ1-3	TRBD1	CAISESGQDSGNTIYF	TGTGCCATCAGTGAGTCAGGACAGGACTCTGGAAACACCATATATTTT
NA	TRBV5-1	TRBJ2-3	TRBD2	CASSRSFSGASGRATDTQYF	TGCGCCAGCAGCAGGTCGTTCTCGGGGGCTAGCGGGAGGGCCACCGATACGCAGTATTTT
NA	TRBV7-6	TRBJ2-1	TRBD2	CASSLAGTSDYNEQFF	TGTGCCAGCAGCTTAGCTGGGACTAGCGACTACAATGAGCAGTTCTTC
few	TRBV4-1	TRBJ2-1	TRBD1	CASSQADRAGYEQFF	TGCGCCAGCAGCCAAGCGGACAGGGCTGGCTATGAGCAGTTCTTC
few	TRBV6-1	TRBJ1-6	NA	CASCKGLDNSPLHF	TGTGCCAGCTGCAAAGGGTTGGATAATTCACCCCTCCACTTT
few	TRBV7-6	TRBJ2-7	TRBD2	CASSLGASGSGEQYF	TGTGCCAGCAGCTTAGGGGCTAGCGGGAGCGGCGAGCAGTACTTC
NA	TRBV5-1	TRBJ2-5	NA	CASKVDVSETQYF	TGCGCCAGCAAAGTTGACGTTTCAGAGACCCAGTACTTC
NA	TRBV20-1	TRBJ1-3	NA	CSARDQQHPVLSGNTIYF	TGCAGTGCTAGAGATCAACAGCATCCAGTCCTCTCTGGAAACACCATATATTTT
NA	TRBV9	TRBJ2-2	NA	CASSVQGSGTGELFF	TGTGCCAGCAGCGTCCAGGGGTCGGGAACCGGGGAGCTGTTTTTT
few	TRBV12-3/TRBV12-4	TRBJ2-6	TRBD1	CASSSDRRSGANVLTF	TGTGCCAGCAGTTCGGACAGGCGATCTGGGGCCAACGTCCTGACTTTC
NA	TRBV7-6	TRBJ1-1	TRBD1	CASSSRDRVSEAFF	TGTGCCAGCAGCTCCCGGGACAGGGTCTCTGAAGCTTTCTTT
NA	TRBV10-3	TRBJ1-1	NA	CAISPATAMNTEAFF	TGTGCCATCAGTCCGGCGACAGCGATGAACACTGAAGCTTTCTTT
many	TRBV5-1	TRBJ1-1	NA	CASSLAGAPYSEAFF	TGCGCCAGCAGCTTGGCCGGAGCCCCCTACTCTGAAGCTTTCTTT
few	TRBV29-1	TRBJ2-7	NA	CSVEGQQPYEQYF	TGCAGCGTTGAAGGACAGCAGCCCTACGAGCAGTACTTC
NA	TRBV5-6	TRBJ2-7	NA	CASSLWGLTYEQYF	TGTGCCAGCAGCTTGTGGGGGCTAACCTACGAGCAGTACTTC
few	TRBV15	TRBJ2-1	TRBD1	CATSRDWGQGAWNEQFF	TGTGCCACCAGCAGAGATTGGGGACAGGGGGCGTGGAATGAGCAGTTCTTC
few	TRBV7-2	TRBJ1-2	TRBD1	CASRLDRGRYGYTF	TGTGCCAGCAGGTTGGACAGGGGGAGGTATGGCTACACCTTC
many	TRBV5-1	TRBJ2-7	TRBD1	CASSAGRDRGLYEQYF	TGCGCCAGCAGCGCGGGCCGGGACAGGGGTCTCTACGAGCAGTACTTC
NA	TRBV20-1	TRBJ1-1	NA	CSAMGGTEAFF	TGCAGTGCTATGGGTGGTACTGAAGCTTTCTTT
few	TRBV27	TRBJ2-1	TRBD1	CASSQIGTGNYNEQFF	TGTGCCAGCAGTCAAATCGGGACAGGGAATTACAATGAGCAGTTCTTC
many	TRBV20-1	TRBJ2-1	TRBD2	CSARGGRALNEQFF	TGCAGTGCTAGAGGCGGGAGGGCCCTCAATGAGCAGTTCTTC
few	TRBV5-1	TRBJ2-1	TRBD2	CASSTQGLAGYEQFF	TGCGCCAGCAGCACACAGGGACTAGCGGGGTATGAGCAGTTCTTC
NA	TRBV4-2	TRBJ2-1	TRBD2	CASSHTGLAGGSHNEQFF	TGTGCCAGCAGCCATACTGGACTAGCGGGAGGTTCCCACAATGAGCAGTTCTTC
many	TRBV7-2	TRBJ1-2	TRBD1	CASSSTGRVANYGYTF	TGTGCCAGCAGCTCGACAGGGAGGGTAGCTAACTATGGCTACACCTTC
few	TRBV12-3/TRBV12-4	TRBJ2-7	NA	CASSPVAREQYF	TGTGCCAGCAGCCCCGTAGCCCGAGAGCAGTACTTC
many	TRBV7-8	TRBJ2-6	NA	CASSYRGQAQLYGANVLTF	TGTGCCAGCAGCTACCGGGGCCAAGCCCAACTCTATGGGGCCAACGTCCTGACTTTC
few	TRBV7-3	TRBJ2-7	TRBD2	CASSLFKKRNSGRIPYEQYF	TGTGCCAGCAGCTTATTTAAGAAGAGAAATAGCGGGAGAATTCCCTACGAGCAGTACTTC
few	TRBV14	TRBJ2-1	NA	CASSPTGVIYDNEQFF	TGTGCCAGCAGCCCGACCGGTGTCATTTATGACAATGAGCAGTTCTTC
many	TRBV5-5	TRBJ2-7	TRBD1	CASSLGSYSRGTGEQYF	TGTGCCAGCAGCTTAGGGTCTTACTCCAGGGGGACGGGCGAGCAGTACTTC
few	TRBV5-1	TRBJ2-7	NA	CASSLRGTSYEQYF	TGCGCCAGCAGCTTGCGGGGGACCTCTTACGAGCAGTACTTC
few	TRBV7-9	TRBJ2-1	NA	CASSLELDRDEQFF	TGTGCCAGCAGCTTAGAACTAGACCGTGATGAGCAGTTCTTC